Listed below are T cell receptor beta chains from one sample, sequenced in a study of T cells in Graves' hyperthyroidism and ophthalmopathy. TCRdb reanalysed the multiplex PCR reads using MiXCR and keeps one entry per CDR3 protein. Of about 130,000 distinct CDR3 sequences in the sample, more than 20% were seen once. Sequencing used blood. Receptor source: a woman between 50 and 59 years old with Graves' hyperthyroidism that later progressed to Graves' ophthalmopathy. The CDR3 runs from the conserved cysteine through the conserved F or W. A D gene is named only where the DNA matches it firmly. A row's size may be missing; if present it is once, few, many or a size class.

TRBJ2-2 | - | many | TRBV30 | CAWSVGRNTGELFF | TGTGCCTGGAGTGTGGGGAGGAACACCGGGGAGCTGTTTTTT
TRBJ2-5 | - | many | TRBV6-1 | CASSPLVKGETQYF | TGTGCCAGCAGTCCTCTGGTCAAAGGGGAGACCCAGTACTTC
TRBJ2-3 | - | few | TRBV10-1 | CASRDYDTDTQYF | TGCGCCAGCCGAGACTATGACACAGATACGCAGTATTTT
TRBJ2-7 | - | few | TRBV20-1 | CSARSQGGEQYF | TGCAGTGCTAGGTCACAGGGAGGCGAGCAGTACTTC
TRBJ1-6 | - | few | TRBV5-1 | CASSLGQANSPLHF | TGCGCCAGCAGCTTGGGGCAGGCAAATTCACCCCTCCACTTT
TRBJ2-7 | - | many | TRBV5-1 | CASSLDPGPYEQYF | TGCGCCAGCAGCTTGGATCCGGGGCCCTACGAGCAGTACTTC
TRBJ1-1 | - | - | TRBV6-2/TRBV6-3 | CASGGPGIIFGTEAFF | TGTGCCAGCGGGGGGCCGGGGATAATTTTCGGCACTGAAGCTTTCTTT
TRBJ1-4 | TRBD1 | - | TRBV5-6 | CASSRTGQTNEKLFF | TGTGCCAGCAGTCGGACAGGCCAGACTAATGAAAAACTGTTTTTT
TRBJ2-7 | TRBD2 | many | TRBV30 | CAWSVRTSLYEQYF | TGTGCCTGGAGTGTCAGGACTAGTCTCTACGAGCAGTACTTC
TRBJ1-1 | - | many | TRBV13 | CASSSEVGNTEAFF | TGTGCCAGCAGCTCCGAAGTGGGGAACACTGAAGCTTTCTTT
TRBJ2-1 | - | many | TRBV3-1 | CASSQDRGSYNEQFF | TGTGCCAGCAGCCAAGATAGGGGATCATACAATGAGCAGTTCTTC
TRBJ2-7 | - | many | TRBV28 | CASSFLYSLPGYEQYF | TGTGCCAGCAGTTTCCTCTATTCCCTCCCGGGCTACGAGCAGTACTTC
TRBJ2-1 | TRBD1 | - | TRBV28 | CASSDPGGRTYNEQFF | TGTGCCAGCAGCGACCCAGGGGGCAGGACCTACAATGAGCAGTTCTTC
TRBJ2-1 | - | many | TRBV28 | CASSSSIEQFF | TGTGCCAGCAGCTCTAGTATTGAGCAGTTCTTC
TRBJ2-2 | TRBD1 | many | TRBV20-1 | CSARNPGQSTGELFF | TGCAGTGCTAGAAATCCGGGACAGAGCACCGGGGAGCTGTTTTTT
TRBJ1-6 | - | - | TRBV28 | CASSTAGSVYNSPLHF | TGTGCCAGCAGCACTGCCGGGTCCGTCTATAATTCACCCCTCCACTTT
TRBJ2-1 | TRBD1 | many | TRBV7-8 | CASSASGTGDLEQFF | TGTGCCAGCAGCGCTTCTGGGACAGGGGATTTGGAGCAGTTCTTC
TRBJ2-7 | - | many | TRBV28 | CASSSLGGGEQYF | TGTGCCAGCAGTTCCCTGGGGGGTGGCGAGCAGTACTTC
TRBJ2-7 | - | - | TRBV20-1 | CSASELGTINEQYF | TGCAGTGCTAGTGAGTTAGGGACGATCAATGAGCAGTACTTC
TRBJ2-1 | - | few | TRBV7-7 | CASSLNLVTEQFF | TGTGCTAGCAGCTTGAATCTCGTCACTGAGCAGTTCTTC
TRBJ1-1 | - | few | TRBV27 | CASSLLGRTEAFF | TGTGCCAGCAGTTTGTTAGGGAGGACTGAAGCTTTCTTT
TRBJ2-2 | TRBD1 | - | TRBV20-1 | CSAGQGNTGELFF | TGCAGTGCCGGACAGGGAAACACCGGGGAGCTGTTTTTT
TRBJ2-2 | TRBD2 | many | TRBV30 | CAWKRLAGGPAMAGELFF | TGTGCCTGGAAGCGCCTAGCGGGAGGGCCAGCTATGGCCGGGGAGCTGTTTTTT
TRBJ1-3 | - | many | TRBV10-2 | CASSVGLVGNTIYF | TGCGCCAGCAGTGTGGGACTTGTCGGAAACACCATATATTTT
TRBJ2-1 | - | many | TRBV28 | CASSLWGGTDKNEQFF | TGTGCCAGCAGTTTATGGGGCGGGACCGACAAAAATGAGCAGTTCTTC
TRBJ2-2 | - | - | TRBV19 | CASSLRGLDGGELFF | TGTGCCAGTAGTTTACGAGGGTTAGATGGCGGGGAGCTGTTTTTT
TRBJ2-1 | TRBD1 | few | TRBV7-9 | CASSVSTGAPYNEQFF | TGTGCCAGCAGCGTTTCGACAGGGGCCCCCTACAATGAGCAGTTCTTC
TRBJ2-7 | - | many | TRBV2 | CASSERPPGGLPYEQYF | TGTGCCAGCAGTGAAAGGCCCCCCGGGGGACTCCCCTACGAGCAGTACTTC
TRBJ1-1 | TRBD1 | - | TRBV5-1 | CASSLGQGRTEAFF | TGCGCCAGCAGCCTCGGACAGGGTCGCACTGAAGCTTTCTTT
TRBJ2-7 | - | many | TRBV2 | CASSEESGYPYEQYF | TGTGCCAGCAGTGAGGAGTCAGGCTACCCCTACGAGCAGTACTTC
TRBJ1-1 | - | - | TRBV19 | CASSLRTAEAFF | TGTGCCAGTAGTCTAAGGACAGCTGAAGCTTTCTTT